This T cell receptor beta chain came from a study of blood T cells in healthy people across ages. Study-wide findings and caveats: While age rose, TCR beta diversity per million T cells dropped in a roughly linear way. Both higher diversity and more naive CD4+ cells marked long-lived donors when set against aged donors. It was found that TCR beta diversity correlated strongly with the percentage of naive T cells.

The V and J ends lost 3 bases and 4 bases, in that order; junction bases with no gene match: 3. The CDR3 has 13 residues. Germline lookup yields CDR1 SGHRS and CDR2 YFSETQ. A sample-barcoded 5' primer and a J-beta primer mix were used in a second PCR of roughly 7 to 11 cycles. MiXCR was run by TCRdb on the 5' RACE reads, yielding one entry per CDR3 protein. The table lists about 930,000 distinct CDR3 sequences, under 35% of them singletons. This clonotype has a count of ten or more. The antigen is not known. The same data also went into a second study, on T cells of mothers and their children. Turning to that study: Random nucleotides (2-4) and sample barcodes were added by the M1S primer used in the second PCR.

Sequencing input: blood. This clonotype originated in a woman in her thirties or forties in good health. The V and J genes are TRBV5-1 and TRBJ2-7; 8 positions match TRBD1. The CDR3 here is CASSWDRTYEQYF. Here the CDR3 DNA reads TGCGCCAGCAGCTGGGACAGGACTTACGAGCAGTACTTC.